This T cell receptor beta chain derives from a study of regulatory T cells in long-lasting Graves disease (dated by TCRdb to about 2021). In terms of the full investigation: Antithyroid drugs had been taken for less than 3 months by newly diagnosed Graves' disease patients. A total of around 35 samples underwent TCR sequencing, from roughly 13 patients with persistent Graves' disease and 20 patients with newly diagnosed Graves' disease. Persistent Graves' disease patients were compared with newly diagnosed Graves' disease patients by peripheral blood TCR sequencing and RNA sequencing. The study was conducted in China and was registered as a clinical trial.

Germline trimming: 1 base from V, 1 base from J; junction bases outside gene matches: 4. The germline V gene sets CDR1 to MDHEN and CDR2 to SYDVKM. The CDR3, cysteine through phenylalanine, is 16 amino acids long. Of all the DNA, just the CDR3 is kept, 48 bases in frame from base 1. Taken with the paper, the label for time point translates to: newly diagnosed GD, antithyroid drugs for less than 3 months. For both TCR sequencing and RNA sequencing, RNA was extracted from PBMCs using TRIzol. Graves' disease was diagnosed according to American Thyroid Association guidelines. Patients were recruited from an endocrinology department in Xi'an, China. From each patient, about 8.9 milliliters of peripheral blood was collected into an EDTA anticoagulant tube. Ficoll Paque Plus density gradient separation was used to isolate PBMCs, and no further T cell sorting was done. An Agilent 2100 Bioanalyzer and agarose gel were used to assess RNA quality, and a NanoDrop 2000 was used to measure RNA concentration.

Here is what the overall study found, with its caveats: Compared with newly diagnosed patients, patients with persistent Graves' disease had lower TCR Shannon entropy and fewer highly expanded clones, which suggests clonal expansion. As a limitation, the authors acknowledged that the small sample size may reduce accuracy. Preferential use of TRBV28, TRBJ1-2 and TRBJ2-5 was observed in persistent disease, whereas TRBV20-1 and TRBJ2-1 were favored in newly diagnosed disease. Only the TCR beta chain was sequenced and analyzed. Persistent patients shared more public clonotypes among themselves (fewer than 3,000) than newly diagnosed patients did (approximately 900). Only peripheral blood was studied, because thyroid tissue, the primary lesion, was inaccessible.

Libraries were prepared through multiplex PCR. The data were produced on an Illumina HiSeq 4000. To build TCR beta libraries, CDR3 regions were amplified by Arm-PCR using iRepertoire HTBI primers. Before sequencing, the PCR products went through gel purification. In the source study's methods: A total of 62 TRBV and more than twelve TRBJ segments were identified across samples and were used for gene usage analysis of CDR3 amino acid clonotypes. COPE and FqMerger were used to merge filtered high-quality paired reads into contigs. BLAST was used to align contigs to the IMGT TRBV, TRBD and TRBJ reference genes, and CDR3 was defined following IMGT. Highly expanded clones were defined as clonotypes with a frequency above 0.1%. Repertoire diversity was measured by Shannon entropy, and V-J evenness by the Gini coefficient. A clonotype found in more than one individual was treated as public. Clones were called with MiXCR by TCRdb after fastp trimmed the public reads at Q25, and only in-frame beta chains were retained. Each CDR3 protein appears once, grouped with its most common genes and DNA. These V and J calls rely on TCRdb rather than the paper's analysis. This sample lists 350,000 to 550,000 distinct CDR3 sequences; 14% to 15% were detected once. The ten largest account for 16% of the sample.

In this sample, this clonotype turned up many times. Its antigen is not yet known. Within one base of it there is no much larger clone, and no base qualities were kept. These sequences were also reported in another study, on T cells in Graves' hyperthyroidism and ophthalmopathy. From the second report: A patient counted as having stable Graves' hyperthyroidism if no progression to ophthalmopathy occurred over 18 months of follow-up. The hyperthyroidism patients were between 18 and 65 years old and newly diagnosed, with a disease duration of less than 2 months. The study excluded patients with uncontrolled infections, other autoimmune diseases, pregnancy or lactation. Clinical symptoms, serum thyroxine and TRAb, thyroid ultrasound, and orbital computed tomography formed the basis for the diagnoses. A first-round RT-PCR of the TCR CDR3 used the HTBI primer set with the Qiagen OneStep RT-PCR kit. Most expanded thyroid clonotypes (frequency above 0.001) were also detected in blood, suggesting blood repertoires may reflect thyroid immune responses. Ophthalmopathy was separated from stable hyperthyroidism by a 13 V-J signature model, with just over 85% sensitivity and roughly 81% specificity obtained in cross-validation and 80%/75% obtained in testing. In validation, the model predicted progression to ophthalmopathy a median of 6.5 months before onset, with around 70% sensitivity and almost 75% specificity. To identify TCR V-J signatures that set the groups apart, the researchers used a discovery cohort of about a hundred patients, made up of under 50 with Graves' ophthalmopathy and around 58 with stable Graves' hyperthyroidism. An independent validation cohort of fewer than 20 hyperthyroidism patients and approximately 15 patients who later progressed to ophthalmopathy tested prospective prediction of ophthalmopathy. The approximately 90 discovery patients were randomly split 7:3 into training and test sets. In more than five Graves' hyperthyroidism patients, the study also compared T-cell repertoires from thyroid tissue with T-cell repertoires from blood. After blood sampling, hyperthyroidism patients were treated with methimazole at a starting dose of 30 mg daily, and ophthalmopathy patients were treated with high-dose intravenous methylprednisolone. A second multiplex PCR round built the libraries, followed by size selection and purification. Paired-end sequencing of the libraries was performed with 100 bp reads on an Illumina HiSeq2000. SOAPnuke was used to process the raw data, throwing out any read that contained adapters or uncalled bases, had a mean Phred below 15, or lacked an exact constant-primer or identifier match. High-quality paired reads were merged with COPE v1.2.5, and unique nucleotide sequences were defined as clonotypes. Clonotypes were aligned to IMGT TRBV, TRBD and TRBJ reference segments using MiTCR v1.1. The analysis was restricted to V-J combinations with a frequency above 0.0001, which together covered roughly 99% of the repertoires. The TCS score was defined as F50 (clonal expansion) divided by E x V (chaos), with BLOSUM62-based TCRdist calculated between CDR3 peptides within each V-J. Welch's t-statistics and random forest reduced fewer than 550 V-J features to roughly 13, which were used in a naive Bayes classifier (R e1071). Sample size was not statistically predetermined, and investigators were not blinded to group allocation. The paper reports TCR Vbeta CDR3 sequencing of roughly 140 peripheral blood samples: 40 or so ophthalmopathy, approximately 74 hyperthyroidism and 17 progressor patients.

The sequence came from a woman younger than 45 with Graves disease. Donor details come from another sample of the same person, matched by shared clones. The sequencing here drew on peripheral blood mononuclear cells (PBMCs), taken at new diagnosis, from a patient treated with antithyroid drugs. This chain is built from TRBV28 and TRBJ1-1, and TRBD1 matches 9 of the central bases. The CDR3 here reads CASSLFGTGKNTEAFF. Here is the DNA: TGTGCCAGCAGTTTATTCGGGACAGGGAAGAACACTGAAGCTTTCTTT.